This TCR beta chain was sequenced during a study of T cells in Graves' hyperthyroidism and ophthalmopathy. Whole-study context: Before treatment of any kind, peripheral blood was taken at initial diagnosis. The study, taken as a whole, reports: Clonotypes that were expanded in thyroid above 0.001 mostly appeared in blood too. In simple terms, a model built on 13 V-J features told ophthalmopathy apart from stable hyperthyroidism.

RNA transcripts were the template for amplifying TCR beta CDR3 regions. RT-PCR in the first round (using the HTBI primer set) targeted the TCR CDR3. A single record per CDR3 protein comes from TCRdb applying MiXCR to the multiplex PCR reads. The table has around 760,000 distinct CDR3 sequences, roughly 32% seen once. CDR1 and CDR2 from the germline V gene are SGHAT and FQNNGV. V lost 5 bases and J 1 base, leaving 29 bases between the germline ends. This CDR3 is 20 amino acids long. Among the patients, aged 18 to 65, hyperthyroidism was newly diagnosed and had lasted under 2 months. Of note for this clonotype: Its antigen is unknown.

The sequenced material came from blood. The chain joins TRBV11-2 to TRBJ1-1; D ambiguous. This receptor was obtained from a woman between 35 and 50 years old with Graves' hyperthyroidism. CDR3 residues: CASSRDIGRWMGIGNTEAFF. CDR3 in DNA: TGTGCCAGCAGCCGTGACATAGGACGGTGGATGGGGATAGGGAACACTGAAGCTTTCTTT. Full variable domain (remainder filled in from reference TRBV11-2 and TRBJ1-1): EAGVAQSPRYKIIEKRQSVAFWCNPISGHATLYWYQQILGQGPKLLIQFQNNGVVDDSQLPKDRFSAERLKGVDSTLKIQPAKLEDSAVYLCASSRDIGRWMGIGNTEAFFGQGTRLTVV.